The clone carrying this T cell receptor (beta chain) came up once. Its antigen is not known. The data are from a study of T cell responses to AZD1222 COVID-19 vaccine. This table comes from immunoSEQ multiplex PCR, and its TCRdb copy is limited to in-frame clones, with some not included. This table has under 200,000 clones, roughly 91% appearing once. The V gene's germline CDR1 is SQVTM and CDR2 ANQGSEA. CDR3 length: 15 residues. Trimming pared 4 bases from V and 5 bases from J, leaving 20 bases between. General study findings and limits: Baseline serostatus was positive in only a handful of AZD1222 recipients. The peak T cell response came first, and repertoires were sampled only after it. Donor demographics were predominantly white British with a female majority; clonal diversity may be underestimated.

The origin of this receptor is an adult in good health. The material was peripheral blood, obtained on day 0 of AZD1222 vaccination. This sequence joins TRBV29-1 and TRBJ2-5; tentatively, D is TRBD2 (6 bases). DNA of the CDR3: TGCAGCGTTGCCATAGGTGGGGGGACCAGGGAGACCCAGTACTTC. Protein: CSVAIGGGTRETQYF.